A selection of T cell receptor beta chains follows, all from one sample in a study of cytomegalovirus exposure and HLA in healthy donors. Only in-frame clones appear in the TCRdb table, and some are missing; sequencing was by immunoSEQ multiplex PCR. The sample holds over 95,000 clones, approximately 80% seen once. Sequencing was carried out using PBMCs. The receptors shown here come from a female donor in good health and CMV-seronegative. Each CDR3 is given with its conserved first and last residue. A D gene is named only where the DNA matches it firmly. Clone sizes are given selectively: once, few, many, or a class where the clone is expanded.

D gene: TRBD1; clone size: -; V gene: TRBV5-1; J gene: TRBJ1-5; CDR3 protein: CASRPTGGNQPQHF; CDR3 DNA: TGCGCCAGCAGACCGACAGGGGGAAACCAGCCCCAGCATTTT
D gene: TRBD2; clone size: -; V gene: TRBV7-3; J gene: TRBJ2-2; CDR3 protein: CASSLAAGVGELFF; CDR3 DNA: TGTGCCAGCAGCTTAGCGGCGGGGGTTGGGGAGCTGTTTTTT
D gene: -; clone size: -; V gene: TRBV6-4; J gene: TRBJ2-2; CDR3 protein: CASSDKEGKVSAGELFF; CDR3 DNA: TGTGCCAGCAGTGACAAGGAGGGGAAGGTTAGTGCCGGGGAGCTGTTTTTT
D gene: -; clone size: -; V gene: TRBV11-2; J gene: TRBJ1-1; CDR3 protein: CASSFPGGNTEAFF; CDR3 DNA: TGTGCCAGCAGCTTCCCGGGGGGGAACACTGAAGCTTTCTTT
D gene: -; clone size: -; V gene: TRBV6-5; J gene: TRBJ1-6; CDR3 protein: CATMGGNSPLHF; CDR3 DNA: TGTGCCACGATGGGGGGAAATTCACCCCTCCACTTT
D gene: TRBD1; clone size: medium-sized; V gene: TRBV14; J gene: TRBJ1-4; CDR3 protein: CASSLTGTGVEKLFF; CDR3 DNA: TGTGCCAGCAGCCTTACCGGGACAGGGGTGGAAAAACTGTTTTTT
D gene: -; clone size: -; V gene: TRBV7-2; J gene: TRBJ1-3; CDR3 protein: CASSSKTFSGNTIYF; CDR3 DNA: TGTGCCAGCAGCTCTAAGACTTTCTCTGGAAACACCATATATTTT
D gene: -; clone size: -; V gene: TRBV6-5; J gene: TRBJ1-2; CDR3 protein: CASRTLNRDYGYTF; CDR3 DNA: TGTGCCAGCAGAACCCTTAACCGGGACTATGGCTACACCTTC
D gene: TRBD2; clone size: -; V gene: TRBV7-3; J gene: TRBJ2-1; CDR3 protein: CASSLIAGGRYEQFF; CDR3 DNA: TGTGCCAGCAGCCTAATAGCGGGGGGCCGATACGAGCAGTTCTTC
D gene: TRBD2; clone size: -; V gene: TRBV27; J gene: TRBJ2-7; CDR3 protein: CASSYKTSGVGEQYF; CDR3 DNA: TGTGCCAGCAGTTACAAGACTAGCGGGGTTGGCGAGCAGTACTTC
D gene: -; clone size: -; V gene: TRBV7-6; J gene: TRBJ1-3; CDR3 protein: CASSIQGTGNTIYF; CDR3 DNA: TGTGCCAGCAGTATCCAGGGTACTGGAAACACCATATATTTT
D gene: -; clone size: -; V gene: TRBV20-1; J gene: TRBJ2-1; CDR3 protein: CSLYPANEQFF; CDR3 DNA: TGCAGTCTCTATCCCGCCAATGAGCAGTTCTTC
D gene: TRBD2; clone size: -; V gene: TRBV20-1; J gene: TRBJ2-7; CDR3 protein: CSGTSDYEQYF; CDR3 DNA: TGCAGTGGGACTAGCGACTACGAGCAGTACTTC
D gene: TRBD2; clone size: -; V gene: TRBV27; J gene: TRBJ2-1; CDR3 protein: CASSLRTSGASFNNEQFF; CDR3 DNA: TGTGCCAGCAGTTTAAGGACTAGCGGGGCAAGTTTCAACAATGAGCAGTTCTTC
D gene: -; clone size: -; V gene: TRBV20-1; J gene: TRBJ2-5; CDR3 protein: CSAGREQYF; CDR3 DNA: TGCAGTGCGGGTAGGGAGCAGTACTTC
D gene: TRBD2; clone size: -; V gene: TRBV18; J gene: TRBJ2-3; CDR3 protein: CASSPLRLAGGTDTQYF; CDR3 DNA: TGTGCCAGCTCACCATTACGACTAGCGGGAGGCACAGATACGCAGTATTTT
D gene: TRBD1; clone size: -; V gene: TRBV7-9; J gene: TRBJ2-1; CDR3 protein: CSSSSGTGVVGNEQFF; CDR3 DNA: TGTTCCAGCAGCTCCGGCACAGGGGTTGTGGGCAATGAGCAGTTCTTC
D gene: -; clone size: -; V gene: TRBV7-9; J gene: TRBJ2-7; CDR3 protein: CASSLGQAEQYF; CDR3 DNA: TGTGCCAGCAGCTTAGGACAGGCCGAGCAGTACTTC
D gene: -; clone size: few; V gene: TRBV7-3; J gene: TRBJ2-1; CDR3 protein: CASSLWRLLGDNEQFF; CDR3 DNA: TGTGCCAGCAGCTTATGGCGCCTCCTAGGCGACAATGAGCAGTTCTTC
D gene: TRBD1; clone size: -; V gene: TRBV9; J gene: TRBJ1-2; CDR3 protein: CASSVGQGINYGYTF; CDR3 DNA: TGTGCCAGCAGCGTAGGACAGGGCATTAACTATGGCTACACCTTC
D gene: TRBD2; clone size: -; V gene: TRBV9; J gene: TRBJ2-3; CDR3 protein: CASSRVSGGWTSTDTQYF; CDR3 DNA: TGTGCCAGCAGCAGGGTGTCGGGGGGATGGACTAGCACAGATACGCAGTATTTT
D gene: -; clone size: -; V gene: TRBV4-2; J gene: TRBJ1-3; CDR3 protein: CASSQDPVVDTIYF; CDR3 DNA: TGTGCCAGCAGCCAAGATCCGGTTGTCGACACCATATATTTT
D gene: -; clone size: -; V gene: TRBV6-5; J gene: TRBJ2-1; CDR3 protein: CASSYSDRNEQFF; CDR3 DNA: TGTGCCAGCAGTTACTCCGACAGGAATGAGCAGTTCTTC
D gene: -; clone size: -; V gene: TRBV29-1; J gene: TRBJ1-2; CDR3 protein: CSVEGGWANYGYTF; CDR3 DNA: TGCAGCGTTGAAGGTGGATGGGCAAACTATGGCTACACCTTC
D gene: TRBD2; clone size: -; V gene: TRBV7-2; J gene: TRBJ2-4; CDR3 protein: CASSLDGGGAGYIQYF; CDR3 DNA: TGTGCCAGCAGCTTAGATGGCGGGGGGGCAGGATACATTCAGTACTTC
D gene: TRBD1; clone size: -; V gene: TRBV7-7; J gene: TRBJ2-1; CDR3 protein: CASSIGQGAYNEQFF; CDR3 DNA: TGTGCTAGCAGCATCGGACAGGGGGCCTACAATGAGCAGTTCTTC
D gene: -; clone size: -; V gene: TRBV9; J gene: TRBJ1-3; CDR3 protein: CASSVGRTMGSSGNTIYF; CDR3 DNA: TGTGCCAGCAGCGTAGGTCGTACGATGGGGAGCTCTGGAAACACCATATATTTT
D gene: TRBD2; clone size: -; V gene: TRBV6-5; J gene: TRBJ2-7; CDR3 protein: CASSNLAGGKSEQYF; CDR3 DNA: TGTGCCAGCAGTAACCTCGCGGGGGGGAAGTCCGAGCAGTACTTC
D gene: -; clone size: -; V gene: TRBV5-1; J gene: TRBJ1-1; CDR3 protein: CASSLGPTNEAFF; CDR3 DNA: TGCGCCAGCAGCTTGGGACCGACTAATGAAGCTTTCTTT
D gene: TRBD2; clone size: once; V gene: TRBV7-3; J gene: TRBJ2-2; CDR3 protein: CASSSRVTRAGGHTGELFF; CDR3 DNA: TGTGCCAGCAGCAGTAGAGTGACGAGAGCGGGGGGGCACACCGGGGAGCTGTTTTTT
D gene: -; clone size: -; V gene: TRBV2; J gene: TRBJ1-5; CDR3 protein: CASSVVVSNQPQHF; CDR3 DNA: TGTGCCAGCAGTGTTGTCGTTAGCAATCAGCCCCAGCATTTT
D gene: TRBD1; clone size: -; V gene: TRBV6-6; J gene: TRBJ1-6; CDR3 protein: CASSYSKTGGNSPLHF; CDR3 DNA: TGTGCCAGCAGTTACTCGAAAACAGGGGGAAATTCACCCCTCCACTTT
D gene: -; clone size: -; V gene: TRBV4-3; J gene: TRBJ1-2; CDR3 protein: CASSQGGRDPHGYTF; CDR3 DNA: TGCGCCAGCAGCCAAGGCGGGCGGGACCCTCATGGCTACACCTTC
D gene: -; clone size: -; V gene: TRBV28; J gene: TRBJ2-1; CDR3 protein: CASSLWEGTYNEQFF; CDR3 DNA: TGTGCCAGCAGTTTATGGGAGGGAACCTACAATGAGCAGTTCTTC
D gene: -; clone size: few; V gene: TRBV19; J gene: TRBJ2-1; CDR3 protein: CASSMAAQVNEQFF; CDR3 DNA: TGTGCCAGTAGTATGGCCGCGCAGGTCAATGAGCAGTTCTTC
D gene: -; clone size: -; V gene: TRBV7-9; J gene: TRBJ2-5; CDR3 protein: CASSSPAGVRETQYF; CDR3 DNA: TGTGCCAGCAGCTCCCCGGCAGGGGTGCGGGAGACCCAGTACTTC
D gene: TRBD1; clone size: -; V gene: TRBV28; J gene: TRBJ1-3; CDR3 protein: CASSRPGQGLSGNTIYF; CDR3 DNA: TGTGCCAGCAGCCGACCGGGACAGGGGTTATCTGGAAACACCATATATTTT
D gene: TRBD2; clone size: once; V gene: TRBV19; J gene: TRBJ2-5; CDR3 protein: CASSIAFRGGPWQETQYF; CDR3 DNA: TGTGCCAGTAGTATAGCTTTCCGGGGGGGCCCTTGGCAAGAGACCCAGTACTTC